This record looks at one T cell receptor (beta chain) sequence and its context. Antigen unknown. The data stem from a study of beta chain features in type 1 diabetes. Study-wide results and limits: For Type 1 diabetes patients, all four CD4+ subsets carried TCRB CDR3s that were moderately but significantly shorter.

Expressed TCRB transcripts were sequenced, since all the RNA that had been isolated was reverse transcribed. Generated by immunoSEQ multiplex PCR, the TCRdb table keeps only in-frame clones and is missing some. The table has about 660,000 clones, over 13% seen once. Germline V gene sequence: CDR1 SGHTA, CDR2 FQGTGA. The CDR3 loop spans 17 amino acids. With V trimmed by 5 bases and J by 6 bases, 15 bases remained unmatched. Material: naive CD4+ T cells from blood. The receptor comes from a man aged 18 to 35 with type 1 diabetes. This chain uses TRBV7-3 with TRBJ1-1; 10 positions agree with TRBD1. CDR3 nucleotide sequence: TGTGCCAGCAGCCGATTCGGACAGGGGGTTCGTGGAGCTGAAGCTTTCTTT. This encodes CASSRFGQGVRGAEAFF.